These 22 T cell receptor beta chains share one sample of origin, sequenced in a study of response to subunit inactivated influenza vaccine. Via MiXCR, TCRdb re-called the RT-PCR reads, giving one row per CDR3 protein. This sample has roughly 650,000 distinct CDR3 sequences, with around 16% found just once. Sequencing was performed on PBMCs from blood, taken less than 13 days after vaccination. The source is a man aged 45-60 years who received an inactivated influenza vaccine.

V is TRBV4-3 and J is TRBJ2-3; 7 bases agree with TRBD1. V lost 1 base and J lost 2; bases outside the gene matches: 9. Germline V gene lookup returns CDR1 LGHNA and CDR2 YSLEER. This CDR3 spans 17 amino acids. The CDR3 here is CASSQAIVGQPTDTQYF. The CDR3 DNA is TGCGCCAGCAGCCAAGCAATAGTGGGACAGCCCACAGATACGCAGTATTTT.

The genes are TRBV20-1 and TRBJ1-1; 7 nucleotides line up with TRBD1. Germline-derived CDR1 and CDR2 are DFQATT and SNEGSKA (reference sequence). Trimming took 1 base from V and 0 from J; bases not matched to a gene: 8. This CDR3 is built from 16 residues. CDR3 coding DNA: TGCAGTGCTAGAGTGGGGACAGCTACTATGAACACTGAAGCTTTCTTT. It is translated as CSARVGTATMNTEAFF.

This clonotype showed up many times. The V gene is TRBV20-1, the J gene TRBJ1-3; perhaps TRBD1 as D (5 bases). CDR3 length: 14 amino acids. Germline V gene sequence: CDR1 DFQATT, CDR2 SNEGSKA (reference sequence). Deletions cut 0 bases from V and 4 bases from J, with 10 bases between. This chain's CDR3 is CSAREGGSGNTIYF. In nucleotides, the CDR3 is TGCAGTGCTAGAGAGGGGGGTTCAGGAAACACCATATATTTT.

This clonotype was seen at least ten times. The CDR3 loop reads CASSPGLLYEQYF. The CDR3 DNA reads as TGTGCCAGCAGTCCGGGACTCCTCTACGAGCAGTACTTC. The rearrangement uses TRBV5-6 and TRBJ2-7, with D maybe TRBD2 (6 bases). The V gene lost 5 bases and the J gene lost 3 bases, with 12 bases spanning the gap. Germline lookup yields CDR1 SGHDT and CDR2 YYEEEE. CDR3 length: 13 amino acids.

V usage is TRBV28 and J usage is TRBJ1-4; D not resolved. The CDR3 sequence is 12 residues long. V was shortened by 3 bases and J by 10 bases, with 9 bases between the two germline ends. Germline-derived CDR1 and CDR2 are MDHEN and SYDVKM. CDR3 amino acids: CASSLVRGKLFF. DNA of the CDR3: TGTGCCAGCAGTTTGGTCCGGGGAAAACTGTTTTTT.

The chain employs TRBV9 and TRBJ2-5; 9 nucleotides line up with TRBD2. The CDR3 length is 15 residues. The J segment lost 4 bases and the V segment lost 0 bases, leaving 4 bases of the junction unmatched. Germline V gene data show CDR1 as SGDLS and CDR2 as YYNGEE. CDR3 DNA: TGTGCCAGCAGCGTAGGCGGGGGGGCCCGAGAGACCCAGTACTTC. It encodes CASSVGGGARETQYF.

The rearrangement links TRBV6-1 to TRBJ2-2; TRBD1 might be the D (6 bases). Between the trimmed V and J ends, which lost 6 bases and 2 bases, there was a span of 16 bases. CDR3 length: 16 amino acids. The V gene's germline CDR1 is MNHNS and CDR2 SASEGT. Written as DNA, the CDR3 is TGTGCCAGCAGCGACCGTGGACAGAAAAACACCGGGGAGCTGTTTTTT. Translating gives CASSDRGQKNTGELFF.

The V call is TRBV12-3 or TRBV12-4, the J call TRBJ1-2, with D possibly being TRBD1 (6 bases). Trimming cost V 4 bases and J 6 bases, with 18 bases left between them. The CDR3 extends over 15 amino acids. The CDR3 nucleotides are TGTGCCAGCAGTTATGTTCCTCAGGGGAGGGATGGCTACACCTTC. It is translated as CASSYVPQGRDGYTF.

The chain links TRBV6-5 to TRBJ1-2; 7 bases line up with TRBD1. Trimming cost V 0 bases and J 8 bases; bases outside gene matches: 18. CDR3 length equals 18 residues. Germline V gene data show CDR1 as MNHEY and CDR2 as SVGAGI. The CDR3 region has the DNA TGTGCCAGCAGTTACTCACGAACGACAGGGAGAAAACCTTTGGGCTACACCTTC. This encodes CASSYSRTTGRKPLGYTF.

This clonotype has a count of ten or more. The chain uses TRBV4-3 and TRBJ2-3; 10 bases are shared with TRBD2. The germline V gene encodes CDR1 LGHNA and CDR2 YSLEER. This CDR3 spans 18 amino acids. The J segment lost 3 bases and the V segment lost 0 bases, leaving 9 bases of the junction unmatched. CDR3 sequence reads: CASSQDRALAGVTDTQYF. CDR3 DNA: TGCGCCAGCAGCCAAGATCGTGCGCTAGCGGGAGTTACAGATACGCAGTATTTT.

This clonotype has only a few counts. CDR3 nucleotide sequence: TGCAGTGCTAGGTCTCTAGCGGGGGTGGTCGAGCAGTACTTC. Protein: CSARSLAGVVEQYF. The chain has TRBV20-1 and TRBJ2-7; the match to TRBD2 covers 10 bases. Trimming at V came to 3 bases and at J to 6 bases, leaving 8 bases not matched to a gene. The CDR3 consists of 14 residues. Germline values: CDR1 DFQATT, CDR2 SNEGSKA (reference sequence).

V and J are TRBV6-5 and TRBJ1-3; D might be TRBD1 (5 bases). The CDR3 covers 15 residues. Trimming removed 2 bases from V and 14 bases from J, with 22 bases in between. Germline lookup yields CDR1 MNHEY and CDR2 SVGAGI. Here the CDR3 reads CASSYPGAGKLSVYF. CDR3 in DNA: TGTGCCAGCAGTTACCCCGGGGCAGGGAAATTGAGCGTATATTTT.

Many counts were recorded for this clonotype. The chain is built from TRBV4-3 and TRBJ1-1; D gene uncertain. The CDR3 totals 15 residues. From germline, CDR1 is LGHNA and CDR2 YSLEER. V was clipped by 3 bases and J by 8 bases, with 19 bases between them. As DNA, the CDR3 is TGCGCCAGCAGCCAGACGACCGGCCCCCTAGGCGAAGCTTTCTTT. This sequence encodes CASSQTTGPLGEAFF.

This clonotype showed up just a few times. The rearrangement joins TRBV5-5 to TRBJ2-7, with TRBD1 identical over 7 bases. V shed 5 bases, J shed 0 bases, and the junction held 5 bases outside the gene matches. This CDR3 is 14 amino acids long. Germline loops: CDR1 SGHKS, CDR2 YYEKEE (reference sequence). The CDR3 DNA follows: TGTGCCAGCAGACCGGGACAGAGCTCCTACGAGCAGTACTTC. It encodes CASRPGQSSYEQYF.

V is TRBV20-1 and J is TRBJ1-1; unclear D gene. This CDR3 has 12 residues. V was clipped by 3 bases and J by 6 bases, with 11 bases between them. Germline CDR1 reads DFQATT; CDR2 reads SNEGSKA (reference sequence). The CDR3 loop is CSASQGLSEAFF. The CDR3 bases are TGCAGTGCTAGTCAAGGCTTGTCTGAAGCTTTCTTT.

This clonotype was detected ten times or more. One end of the junction does not line up with germline, which may come from a read error. The J gene is TRBJ2-5, the V gene TRBV5-1, with 7 bases fitting TRBD1. In germline, CDR1 is SGHRS, CDR2 YFSETQ. The CDR3 consists of 13 residues. For the CDR3, the DNA is TGTGCCAGCAGTTCGGGACAGCAAGAGACCCAGTACTTC. Its translation is CASSSGQQETQYF.

This chain links TRBV7-2 with TRBJ2-1; 9 nucleotides align to TRBD1. Germline V gives CDR1 SGHTA, CDR2 FQGNSA. The CDR3 loop spans 14 amino acids. The V segment lost 0 bases and the J segment 16 bases; nucleotides outside the gene matches: 10. This CDR3 reads CASSLASNRDREFF. In DNA, the CDR3 is TGTGCCAGCAGCTTAGCCTCGAACCGGGACAGGGAATTCTTC.

The gene calls are TRBV6-1 and TRBJ2-7; D is possibly TRBD1 or TRBD2 (7 bases each). Germline lookup yields CDR1 MNHNS and CDR2 SASEGT. The V and J ends lost 5 bases and 4 bases respectively, with 18 bases between them. CDR3 size: 15 residues. Here the CDR3 reads CASSNYAGGDYEQYF. The DNA for the CDR3 is TGTGCCAGCAGTAATTATGCAGGGGGGGATTACGAGCAGTACTTC.

The V gene is TRBV7-7, the J gene TRBJ2-3, with 8 bases lining up with TRBD1. V trimming: 6 bases; J trimming: 4 bases; junction bases outside the gene matches: 9. This CDR3 is 15 amino acids long. The V gene's germline CDR1 is SSHAT and CDR2 FNYEAQ (reference sequence). CDR3 region: CASRSSDRVADTQYF. CDR3 DNA: TGTGCCAGCAGATCTTCGGACAGGGTCGCAGATACGCAGTATTTT. Filled out from reference TRBV7-7 and TRBJ2-3, the complete variable domain reads GAGVSQSPRYKVTKRGQDVTLRCDPISSHATLYWYQQALGQGPEFLTYFNYEAQPDKSGLPSDRFSAERPEGSISTLTIQRTEQRDSAMYRCASRSSDRVADTQYFGPGTRLTVL.

This rearrangement joins TRBV12-3 or TRBV12-4 to TRBJ1-5, with no clear D. V gave up 1 base and J gave up 4 bases, with 11 bases separating them. This CDR3 comprises 15 residues. CDR3 in amino acids: CASSLERGSNQPQHF. The CDR3 DNA is TGTGCCAGCAGTTTAGAGCGAGGTTCGAATCAGCCCCAGCATTTT.

This chain joins TRBV4-2 and TRBJ2-1, with TRBD1 matching over 7 bases. V shed 0 bases and J 12 bases; nucleotides not matched to a gene: 8. This CDR3 is built from 14 residues. Germline V lookup: CDR1 LGHNA, CDR2 YNFKEQ. For the CDR3, the DNA is TGTGCCAGCAGCCAAGATGACAGGCCAGGGGGGCAGTTCTTC. Protein: CASSQDDRPGGQFF.

A few counts support this clonotype. CDR3 in amino acids: CSDTSGTGLETQYF. In DNA, the CDR3 is TGCAGCGACACATCCGGGACAGGGCTGGAGACCCAGTACTTC. This chain links TRBV29-1 with TRBJ2-5; 9 bases fit TRBD1. V lost 7 bases and J lost 5; bases outside the gene matches: 11. The CDR3 loop spans 14 amino acids. From germline, CDR1 is SQVTM and CDR2 ANQGSEA.